There are many counts of the clone carrying this T cell receptor (beta chain). Antigen: not known. This sample was included in a study of Graves' ophthalmopathy and Graves' hyperthyroidism. General observations from the study: For separating ophthalmopathy from stable hyperthyroidism, a 13-signature model gave 87.88% sensitivity and around 80% specificity.

CDR1 and CDR2 (germline): MNHEY, SVGAGI. This CDR3 spans 15 amino acids. J lost 7 bases, V lost 6 bases, and 15 bases had no gene match. Beta-chain TCR CDR3 regions were amplified from RNA transcripts. HTBI primers were employed in first-round RT-PCR, then a second-round multiplex PCR followed. One entry per CDR3 protein, called by TCRdb with MiXCR from the multiplex PCR reads. The repertoire holds about 210,000 distinct CDR3 sequences, roughly 29% seen once, with approximately 9.6% in the top ten. This TCR was sampled from a man aged 50 to 59 with Graves' ophthalmopathy. V and J are TRBV6-5 and TRBJ2-7; 7 bases align to TRBD2. The sequencing input was peripheral blood. The CDR3 loop reads CASSPHRSGTKEQYF. CDR3 nucleotides: TGTGCCAGCAGCCCCCACAGGAGCGGGACTAAGGAGCAGTACTTC.